This T cell receptor (beta chain) was documented in a study of radiotherapy plus CTLA-4 blockade in lung cancer. About the research overall: Objective response was observed in more than 15% of patients, and disease control in roughly 31%.

Study conclusions and caveats: TCR clones originating in tumors grew in number in blood after radiotherapy plus ipilimumab. Early clone dynamics of blood T cells, plus interferon-beta, reportedly predicted response best.

Unmatched junction bases numbered 4, after V lost 6 bases and J lost 2 bases. The CDR3 is 15 amino acids. Germline values: CDR1 MNHEY, CDR2 SVGAGI. TCRdb keeps only in-frame clones here, not all; method: immunoSEQ multiplex PCR. The data hold over 15,000 clones, with 86% observed a single time. This clone showed up just once. Its antigen is unknown. The chain employs TRBV6-5 and TRBJ2-6, with 7 bases fitting TRBD1. Source: peripheral blood, taken from a patient treated with radiotherapy plus ipilimumab. This sequence was found in a human donor with non-small cell lung cancer whose response to radiotherapy plus ipilimumab could not be evaluated. In DNA form, the CDR3 reads TGTGCCAGCAGACGCACAGGGGCTGGGGCCAACGTCCTGACTTTC. Translation: CASRRTGAGANVLTF.